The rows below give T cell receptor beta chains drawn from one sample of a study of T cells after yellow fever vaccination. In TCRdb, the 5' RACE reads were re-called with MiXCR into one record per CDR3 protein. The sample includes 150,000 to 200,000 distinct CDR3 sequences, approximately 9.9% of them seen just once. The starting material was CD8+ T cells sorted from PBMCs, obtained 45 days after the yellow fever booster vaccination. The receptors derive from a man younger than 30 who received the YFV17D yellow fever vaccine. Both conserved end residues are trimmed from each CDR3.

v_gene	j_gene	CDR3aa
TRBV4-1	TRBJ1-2	ASSQAPGGNYGYT
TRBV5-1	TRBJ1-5	ASSPSDPNNQPQH
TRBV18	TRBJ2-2	ASSPPRGDTGELF
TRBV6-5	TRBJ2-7	ASSFRWGTNYEQY
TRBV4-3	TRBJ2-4	ASSQAGQPADIQY
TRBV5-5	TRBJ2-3	ASSPSVGGDTQY
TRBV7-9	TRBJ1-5	ASSFTSPRQGEQPQH
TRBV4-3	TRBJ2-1	ASSPSRALGTSGEQF
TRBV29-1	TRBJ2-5	SAILTHDGETQY
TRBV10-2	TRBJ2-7	ASSEGLAGDLSYEQY
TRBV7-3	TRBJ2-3	ASSWTGTADTQY
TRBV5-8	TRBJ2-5	ASSPGLAEHQETQY
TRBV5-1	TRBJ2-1	ASSSSGTGAGNEQF
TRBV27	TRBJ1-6	ASSPIRSGVGNSPLH
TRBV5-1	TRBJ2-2	ASSLRGLLTGELF
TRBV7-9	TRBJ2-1	ASSLVRTANEQF
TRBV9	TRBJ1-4	ASSANGGKLF
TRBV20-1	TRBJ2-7	SAPTGYGSYEQY
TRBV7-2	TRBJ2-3	ASSPGPGVIGTQY
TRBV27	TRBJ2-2	ASSLLYGGGELF
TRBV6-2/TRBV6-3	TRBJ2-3	ASSDPTGTSAADTQY
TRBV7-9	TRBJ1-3	ASSLSSSGNTIY
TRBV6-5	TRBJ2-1	ASSPRYRAGGAYNEQF
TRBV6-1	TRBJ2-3	ASSEEKGRTDTQY
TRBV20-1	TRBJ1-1	SANVLGRNTEAF
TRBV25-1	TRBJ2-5	ASSVITGVRETQY
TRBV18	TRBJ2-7	ASSPTGGIRDEQY
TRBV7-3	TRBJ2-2	ASSPPGTSGATGELF
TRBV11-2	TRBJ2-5	ASSLAPSGGQGTQY
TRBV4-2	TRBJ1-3	ASSQDRWGAGNTIY
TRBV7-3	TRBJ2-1	ASSLMQAGDADEQF
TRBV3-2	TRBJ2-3	ASSIRGQAKTDTQY
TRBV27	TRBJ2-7	ASSLFRGAWLEQY
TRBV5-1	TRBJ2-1	ASSFRRQVNEQF
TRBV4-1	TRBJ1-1	ASSHITGSRTEAF
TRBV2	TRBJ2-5	ASSQGLADLKETQY
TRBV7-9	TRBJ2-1	ASSLLGPEVHNEQF
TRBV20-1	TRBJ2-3	SARDLRTDTQY
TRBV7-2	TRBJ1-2	ASSLLGDYGYT
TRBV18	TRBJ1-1	ASGFGGDTEAF
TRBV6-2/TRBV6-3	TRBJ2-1	ASSYSSKTGNYNEQF
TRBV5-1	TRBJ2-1	ASSVGGTPIDNEQF
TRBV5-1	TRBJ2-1	ASSSIRQYNEQF